This T cell receptor beta chain was sequenced for a study of CD8 T cells in Susac syndrome. Reverse transcription of 0.5 to 1 ug RNA used random hexamers. TCRdb itself ran the immunoSEQ multiplex PCR reads through MiXCR, one entry per CDR3 protein. The sample includes some 190,000 distinct CDR3 sequences, roughly 95% of them seen just once. Germline CDR1 and CDR2: DFQATT and SNEGSKA (reference sequence). V was clipped by 1 base and J by 3 bases; unmatched bases: 7. The CDR3 extends over 15 amino acids. Sequencing was carried out using CD4+ T cells from PBMCs. The gene calls are TRBV20-1 and TRBJ2-3, with TRBD2 matching 7 bases. This clonotype was obtained from a human donor with multiple sclerosis. In DNA, the CDR3 is TGCAGTGCTAGAGTGGCGAGGGAGGGGACAGATACGCAGTATTTT. Encoded protein: CSARVAREGTDTQYF.